The entry below describes one T cell receptor beta chain. This sample stems from a study of cytomegalovirus exposure and HLA in healthy donors. Sequenced by immunoSEQ multiplex PCR; TCRdb stores in-frame clones only, minus some. This table has 65,000 to 85,000 clones, roughly 94% appearing once. Germline trimming cut 2 bases from V and 7 bases from J; bases unmatched to any gene: 18. The CDR3 spans 19 residues. Germline values: CDR1 LNHDA, CDR2 SQIVND (reference sequence). The sequencing input was PBMCs. The receptor comes from a woman aged 18 to 35 in good health and CMV-seronegative. V and J are TRBV19 and TRBJ2-3; TRBD1 aligns across 10 bases. DNA for the CDR3: TGTGCCAGTAGTATAAGACAGGGGGCTATTGGAGCGGGACCTCATACGCAGTATTTT. It codes for CASSIRQGAIGAGPHTQYF. The whole variable domain, remainder taken from reference TRBV19 and TRBJ2-3, is DGGITQSPKYLFRKEGQNVTLSCEQNLNHDAMYWYRQDPGQGLRLIYYSQIVNDFQKGDIAEGYSVSREKKESFPLTVTSAQKNPTAFYLCASSIRQGAIGAGPHTQYFGPGTRLTVL.